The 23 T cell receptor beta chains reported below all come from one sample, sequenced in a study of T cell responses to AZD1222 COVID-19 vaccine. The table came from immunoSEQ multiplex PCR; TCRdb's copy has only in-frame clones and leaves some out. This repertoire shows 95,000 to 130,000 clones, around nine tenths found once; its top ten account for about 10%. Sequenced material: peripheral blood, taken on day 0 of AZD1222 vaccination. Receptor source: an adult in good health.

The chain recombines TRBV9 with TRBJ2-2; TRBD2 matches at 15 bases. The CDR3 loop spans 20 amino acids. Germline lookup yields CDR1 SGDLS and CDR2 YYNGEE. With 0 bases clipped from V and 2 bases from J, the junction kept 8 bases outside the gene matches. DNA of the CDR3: TGTGCCAGCAGCGTAGATCTTGGGACTAGCGGGGGGCTAAACACCGGGGAGCTGTTTTTT. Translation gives CASSVDLGTSGGLNTGELFF.

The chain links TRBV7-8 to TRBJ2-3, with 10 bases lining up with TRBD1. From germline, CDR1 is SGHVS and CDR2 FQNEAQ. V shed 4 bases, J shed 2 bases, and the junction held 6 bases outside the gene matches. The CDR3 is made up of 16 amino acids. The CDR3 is CASSSQTGGVTDTQYF. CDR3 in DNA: TGTGCCAGCAGCTCACAGACAGGGGGCGTCACAGATACGCAGTATTTT.

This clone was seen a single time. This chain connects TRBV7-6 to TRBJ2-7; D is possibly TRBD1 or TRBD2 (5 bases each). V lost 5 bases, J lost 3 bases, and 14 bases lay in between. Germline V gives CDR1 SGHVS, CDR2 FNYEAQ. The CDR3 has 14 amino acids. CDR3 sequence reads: CASSRTPGHYEQYF. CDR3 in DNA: TGTGCCAGCAGCCGTACTCCGGGGCACTACGAGCAGTACTTC.

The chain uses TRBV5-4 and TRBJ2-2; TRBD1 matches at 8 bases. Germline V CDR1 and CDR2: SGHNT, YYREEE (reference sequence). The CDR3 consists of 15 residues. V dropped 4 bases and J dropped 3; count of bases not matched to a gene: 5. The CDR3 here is CASSPWTGHTGELFF. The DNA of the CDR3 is TGTGCCAGCAGCCCTTGGACAGGGCACACCGGGGAGCTGTTTTTT.

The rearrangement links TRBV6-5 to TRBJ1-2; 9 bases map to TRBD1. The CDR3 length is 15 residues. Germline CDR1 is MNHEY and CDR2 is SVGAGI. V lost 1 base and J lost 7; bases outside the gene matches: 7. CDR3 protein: CASSYLGQGLFGYTF. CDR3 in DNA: TGTGCCAGCAGTTACTTGGGACAGGGATTGTTTGGCTACACCTTC.

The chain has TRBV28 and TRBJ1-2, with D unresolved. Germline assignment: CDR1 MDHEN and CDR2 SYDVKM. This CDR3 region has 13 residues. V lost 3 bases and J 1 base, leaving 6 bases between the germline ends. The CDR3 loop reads CASSLNSNYGYTF. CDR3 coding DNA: TGTGCCAGCAGTTTGAACAGTAACTATGGCTACACCTTC.

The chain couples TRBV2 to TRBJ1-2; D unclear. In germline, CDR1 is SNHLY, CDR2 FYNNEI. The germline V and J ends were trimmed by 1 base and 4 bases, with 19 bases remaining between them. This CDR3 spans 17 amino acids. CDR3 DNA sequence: TGTGCCAGCAGTGAAGACCGAACGGTCACCCCATTCTATGGCTACACCTTC. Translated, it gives CASSEDRTVTPFYGYTF.

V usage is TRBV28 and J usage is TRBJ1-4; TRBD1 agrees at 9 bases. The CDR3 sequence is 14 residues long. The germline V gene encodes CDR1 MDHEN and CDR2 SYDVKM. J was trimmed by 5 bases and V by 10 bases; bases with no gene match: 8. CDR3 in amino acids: CAIQGTGKNEKLFF. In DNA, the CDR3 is TGTGCCATCCAGGGGACAGGGAAGAATGAAAAACTGTTTTTT.

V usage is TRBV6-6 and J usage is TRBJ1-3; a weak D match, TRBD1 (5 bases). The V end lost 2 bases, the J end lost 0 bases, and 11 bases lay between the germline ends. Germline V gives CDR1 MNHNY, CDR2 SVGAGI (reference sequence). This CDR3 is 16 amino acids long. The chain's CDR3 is CASSYGGGYSGNTIYF. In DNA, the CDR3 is TGTGCCAGCAGTTACGGGGGAGGCTACTCTGGAAACACCATATATTTT.

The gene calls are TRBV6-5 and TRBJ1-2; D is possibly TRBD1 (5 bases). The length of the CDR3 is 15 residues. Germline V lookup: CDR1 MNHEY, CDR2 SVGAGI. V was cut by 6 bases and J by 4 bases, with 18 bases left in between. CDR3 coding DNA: TGTGCCAGCAGGAGGGAGGACACGATAACCTATGGCTACACCTTC. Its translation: CASRREDTITYGYTF.

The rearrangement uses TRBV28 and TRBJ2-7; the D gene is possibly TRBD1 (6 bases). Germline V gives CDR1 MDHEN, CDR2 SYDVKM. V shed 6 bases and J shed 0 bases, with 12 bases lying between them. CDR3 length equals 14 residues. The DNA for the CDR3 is TGTGCCAGCAGGCGGACAGCCGTCTCCTACGAGCAGTACTTC. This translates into CASRRTAVSYEQYF.

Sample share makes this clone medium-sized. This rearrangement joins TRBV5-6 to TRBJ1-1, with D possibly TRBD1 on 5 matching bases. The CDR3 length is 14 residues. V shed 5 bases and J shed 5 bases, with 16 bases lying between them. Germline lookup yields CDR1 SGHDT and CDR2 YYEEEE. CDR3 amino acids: CASSWTPGGTEAFF. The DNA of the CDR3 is TGTGCCAGCAGTTGGACACCCGGGGGAACTGAAGCTTTCTTT. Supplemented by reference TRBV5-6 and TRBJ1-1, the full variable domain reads DAGVTQSPTHLIKTRGQQVTLRCSPKSGHDTVSWYQQALGQGPQFIFQYYEEEERQRGNFPDRFSGHQFPNYSSELNVNALLLGDSALYLCASSWTPGGTEAFFGQGTRLTVV.

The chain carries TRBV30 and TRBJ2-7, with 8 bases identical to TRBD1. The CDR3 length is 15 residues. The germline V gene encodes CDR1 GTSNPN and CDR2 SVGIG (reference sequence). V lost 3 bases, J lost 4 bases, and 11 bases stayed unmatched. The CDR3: CAWREVGTGKYEQYF. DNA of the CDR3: TGTGCCTGGAGGGAGGTTGGGACAGGAAAATACGAGCAGTACTTC.

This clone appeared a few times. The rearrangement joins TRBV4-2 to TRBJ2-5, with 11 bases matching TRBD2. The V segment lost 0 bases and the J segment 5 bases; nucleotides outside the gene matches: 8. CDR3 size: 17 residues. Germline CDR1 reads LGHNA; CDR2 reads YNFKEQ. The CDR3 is CASSQDGLLAGVETQYF. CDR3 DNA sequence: TGTGCCAGCAGCCAAGATGGACTACTAGCGGGGGTGGAGACCCAGTACTTC.

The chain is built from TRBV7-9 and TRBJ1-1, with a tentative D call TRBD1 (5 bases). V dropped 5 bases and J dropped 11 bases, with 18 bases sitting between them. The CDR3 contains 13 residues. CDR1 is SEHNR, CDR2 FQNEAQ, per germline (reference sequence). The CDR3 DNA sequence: TGTGCCAGCAGCACCGGACAAGGGGCAAGGGCTTTCTTT. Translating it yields CASSTGQGARAFF.

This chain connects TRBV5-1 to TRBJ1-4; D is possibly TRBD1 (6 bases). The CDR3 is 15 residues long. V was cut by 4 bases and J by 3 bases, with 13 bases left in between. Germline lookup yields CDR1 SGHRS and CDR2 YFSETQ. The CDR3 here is CASSPTGSPNEKLFF. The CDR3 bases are TGCGCCAGCAGCCCTACAGGGAGTCCTAATGAAAAACTGTTTTTT.

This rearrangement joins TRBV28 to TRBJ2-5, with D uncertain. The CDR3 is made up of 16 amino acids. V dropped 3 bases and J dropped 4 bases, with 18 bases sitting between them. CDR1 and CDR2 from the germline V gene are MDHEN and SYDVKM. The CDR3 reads CASSFYGRTSGETQYF. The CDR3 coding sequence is TGTGCCAGCAGTTTTTACGGCCGAACTTCGGGAGAGACCCAGTACTTC.

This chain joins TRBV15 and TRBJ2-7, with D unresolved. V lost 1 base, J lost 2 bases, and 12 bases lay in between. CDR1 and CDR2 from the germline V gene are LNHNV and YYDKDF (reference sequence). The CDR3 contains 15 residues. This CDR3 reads CATSRAPRSTYEQYF. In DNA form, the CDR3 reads TGTGCCACCAGCAGAGCGCCCCGGTCAACCTACGAGCAGTACTTC. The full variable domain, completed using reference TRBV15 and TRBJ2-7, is DAMVIQNPRYQVTQFGKPVTLSCSQTLNHNVMYWYQQKSSQAPKLLFHYYDKDFNNEADTPDNFQSRRPNTSFCFLDIRSPGLGDTAMYLCATSRAPRSTYEQYFGPGTRLTVT.

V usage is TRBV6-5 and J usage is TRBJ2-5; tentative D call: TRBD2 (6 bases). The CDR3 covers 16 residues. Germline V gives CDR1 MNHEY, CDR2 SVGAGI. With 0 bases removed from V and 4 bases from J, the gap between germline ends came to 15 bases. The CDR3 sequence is CASSYSVLAGLETQYF. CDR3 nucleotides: TGTGCCAGCAGTTACTCCGTACTAGCAGGGCTAGAGACCCAGTACTTC.

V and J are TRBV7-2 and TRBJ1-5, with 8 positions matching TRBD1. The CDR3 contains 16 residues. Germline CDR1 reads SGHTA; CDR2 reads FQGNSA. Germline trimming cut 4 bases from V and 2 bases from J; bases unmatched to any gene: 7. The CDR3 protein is CASSSDRGWGNQPQHF. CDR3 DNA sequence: TGTGCCAGCAGCTCCGACAGGGGATGGGGCAATCAGCCCCAGCATTTT.

The CDR3 DNA follows: TGTGCCAGTAGTAACCTCCGGACAGGCTGGACAGATACGCAGTATTTT. Translating gives CASSNLRTGWTDTQYF. J is TRBJ2-3 and V is TRBV19; TRBD1 agrees at 7 bases. This CDR3 has 16 residues. V lost 4 bases, J lost 3 bases, and 10 bases stayed unmatched. Germline assignment: CDR1 LNHDA and CDR2 SQIVND (reference sequence).

The CDR3 coding sequence is TGTGCCAGCAGAAAGGGGGGCGGGAACTATGGCTACACCTTC. This encodes CASRKGGGNYGYTF. The V call is TRBV28, the J call TRBJ1-2, with D possibly being TRBD1 (6 bases). CDR3 length: 14 residues. Between the trimmed V and J ends, which lost 6 bases and 2 bases, there was a span of 13 bases. Germline V CDR1 and CDR2: MDHEN, SYDVKM.

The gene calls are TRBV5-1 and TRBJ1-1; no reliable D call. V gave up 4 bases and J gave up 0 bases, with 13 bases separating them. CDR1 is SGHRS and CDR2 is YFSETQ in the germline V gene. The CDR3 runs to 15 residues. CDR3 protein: CASSKDGDMNTEAFF. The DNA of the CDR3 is TGCGCCAGCAGCAAAGACGGGGATATGAACACTGAAGCTTTCTTT. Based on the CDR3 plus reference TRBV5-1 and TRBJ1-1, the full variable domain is KAGVTQTPRYLIKTRGQQVTLSCSPISGHRSVSWYQQTPGQGLQFLFEYFSETQRNKGNFPGRFSGRQFSNSRSEMNVSTLELGDSALYLCASSKDGDMNTEAFFGQGTRLTVV.